This record concerns one T cell receptor beta chain sequence. No antigen is known for it. The V gene's germline CDR1 is MNHEY and CDR2 SMNVEV (reference sequence). The ends lost 3 bases at V and 7 bases at J; junction bases unmatched: 7. The CDR3 spans 15 residues. The PCR used 60 Vbeta and 13 Jbeta primers. Measured with immunoSEQ multiplex PCR; TCRdb has only the in-frame clones, and not every one. Here the sample spans 55,000 to 65,000 clones, 70% to 90% being singletons. These data come from a study of cytomegalovirus exposure and HLA in healthy donors. Study-wide results and caveats: An analysis done earlier found most TCR beta V segments productive about 87% or about 30% of the time. TCR association rates varied by HLA locus in a later analysis, with DRB1 highest and HLA-C lowest. Researchers reported in a later analysis that a missense DCLRE1C variant was tied to TCR beta V- and J-gene trimming. In a later analysis, common viral pathogens appeared linked to several of the most significant clusters.

The receptor was isolated from a man aged 25-40 years in good health and CMV-seropositive. Sequenced input: PBMCs. The chain uses TRBV27 and TRBJ2-1, with 9 bases aligning to TRBD2. The CDR3 coding sequence is TGTGCCAGCAGTTTCGGACTAGCGAGTTTGAATGAGCAGTTCTTC. It yields the protein CASSFGLASLNEQFF.